Presented here are 11 T cell receptor beta chains from one specimen sequenced in a study of blood T cell repertoires in COVID-19. Measured with immunoSEQ multiplex PCR; TCRdb has only the in-frame clones, and not every one. The data show under 350,000 clones, roughly 91% seen once. Source material: peripheral blood. The receptors were sampled from a middle-aged man with acute or convalescent COVID-19.

This chain joins TRBV3-1 (or the pseudogene TRBV3-2) and TRBJ2-7; 7 nucleotides line up with TRBD2. CDR3 length: 15 residues. Per the germline V gene, CDR1 is LGHDT and CDR2 is YNNKEL (reference sequence). J gave up 0 bases and V 0 bases, and 2 bases lay outside the gene matches. CDR3: CASSQETGGSYEQYF. The CDR3 DNA sequence: TGTGCCAGCAGCCAAGAGACGGGGGGCTCCTACGAGCAGTACTTC.

This chain links TRBV3-1 (or the pseudogene TRBV3-2) with TRBJ1-4; 7 bases are shared with TRBD1. V lost 2 bases to trimming and J lost 6 bases; unmatched junction nucleotides: 6. Germline CDR1 reads LGHDT; CDR2 reads YNNKEL (reference sequence). The CDR3 covers 15 residues. Written as DNA, the CDR3 is TGTGCCAGCAGCCAACAGCCGGGACAGTATGAAAAACTGTTTTTT. Amino acid sequence: CASSQQPGQYEKLFF.

This sequence joins TRBV5-4 and TRBJ1-1; TRBD1 aligns across 7 bases. The CDR3 totals 12 residues. V trimming: 4 bases; J trimming: 12 bases; junction bases outside the gene matches: 9. The germline V gene has CDR1 SGHNT and CDR2 YYREEE (reference sequence). The CDR3 reads CASSRDSSKPFF. CDR3 sequence (DNA): TGTGCCAGCAGCCGGGACAGTTCAAAACCTTTCTTT.

This clone was seen only once. In nucleotides, the CDR3 is TGCGCCAGCAGCTTGAGGGGACAAACCCTTCGCAATGAGCAGTTCTTC. The encoded protein is CASSLRGQTLRNEQFF. This rearrangement joins TRBV5-1 to TRBJ2-1; D is perhaps TRBD1 (6 bases). The CDR3 extends over 16 amino acids. V dropped 1 base and J dropped 6 bases, with 17 bases sitting between them. Per germline, CDR1 SGHRS and CDR2 YFSETQ.

The chain couples TRBV10-3 to TRBJ1-1, with 9 positions matching TRBD1. Losses at the gene ends were 9 bases for V and 3 bases for J; bases not matched to a gene: 2. This CDR3 has 12 amino acids. CDR1 is ENHRY, CDR2 SYGVKD, per germline. DNA for the CDR3: TGTGCCATTCGACAGGGGGACACTGAAGCTTTCTTT. It yields the protein CAIRQGDTEAFF.

The chain uses TRBV18 and TRBJ2-7; D is ambiguous. The CDR3 extends over 16 amino acids. Per germline, CDR1 KGHSH and CDR2 LQKENI. Trimming removed 0 bases from V and 1 base from J, with 13 bases in between. In DNA form, the CDR3 reads TGTGCCAGCTCACCACCCAACACCTTCACGTCCTACGAGCAGTACTTC. Amino acids: CASSPPNTFTSYEQYF.

The J gene is TRBJ2-7, the V gene TRBV11-1; D is uncertain. V lost 1 base to trimming and J lost 1 base, with 8 bases between them. Germline V gene data show CDR1 as SGHAT and CDR2 as FQDESV (reference sequence). The CDR3 length is 14 residues. In DNA form, the CDR3 reads TGTGCCAGCAGCTTAGGGGCAGGATCCTACGAGCAGTACTTC. Amino acid sequence: CASSLGAGSYEQYF. The entire variable domain, with the rest obtained from reference TRBV11-1 and TRBJ2-7, is as follows: EAEVAQSPRYKITEKSQAVAFWCDPISGHATLYWYRQILGQGPELLVQFQDESVVDDSQLPKDRFSAERLKGVDSTLKIQPAELGDSAMYLCASSLGAGSYEQYFGPGTRLTVT.

This chain uses TRBV7-8 with TRBJ2-7; 7 nucleotides agree with TRBD1. Germline lookup yields CDR1 SGHVS and CDR2 FQNEAQ. This CDR3 spans 13 amino acids. The ends lost 5 bases at V and 6 bases at J; junction bases unmatched: 7. DNA for the CDR3: TGTGCCAGCAGCCCAAGGGGGCTTGGCGAGCAGTACTTC. Its translation is CASSPRGLGEQYF.

The chain couples TRBV12-5 to TRBJ2-7; no clear D gene. Trimming took off 1 base at V and 3 bases at J, with 4 bases between the two ends. There are 12 residues in the CDR3. Germline lookup yields CDR1 LGHNT and CDR2 FRNRAP. DNA of the CDR3: TGTGCTAGTGGTTTGGACGGCTACGAGCAGTACTTC. It is translated as CASGLDGYEQYF.

The CDR3 bases are TGTGCCAGCAGCTCCGGTAGCCCCAATCAGCCCCAGCATTTT. This gives the protein CASSSGSPNQPQHF. V and J are TRBV5-5 and TRBJ1-5, with D uncertain. The V gene lost 3 bases and the J gene lost 3 bases, with 10 bases spanning the gap. Germline CDR1 SGHKS, CDR2 YYEKEE (reference sequence). The CDR3 is made up of 14 amino acids. The whole variable domain, filled in from reference TRBV5-5 and TRBJ1-5, reads DAGVTQSPTHLIKTRGQQVTLRCSPISGHKSVSWYQQVLGQGPQFIFQYYEKEERGRGNFPDRFSARQFPNYSSELNVNALLLGDSALYLCASSSGSPNQPQHFGDGTRLSIL.

The rearrangement uses TRBV19 and TRBJ2-2; 9 bases line up with TRBD1. J was trimmed by 1 base and V by 6 bases; bases with no gene match: 3. This CDR3 is 15 amino acids long. Germline assignment: CDR1 LNHDA and CDR2 SQIVND (reference sequence). CDR3 region: CASRGTGRNTGELFF. The CDR3 coding sequence is TGTGCCAGTAGGGGGACAGGGAGGAACACCGGGGAGCTGTTTTTT. Combining the CDR3 with reference TRBV19 and TRBJ2-2 gives the whole variable domain DGGITQSPKYLFRKEGQNVTLSCEQNLNHDAMYWYRQDPGQGLRLIYYSQIVNDFQKGDIAEGYSVSREKKESFPLTVTSAQKNPTAFYLCASRGTGRNTGELFFGEGSRLTVL.